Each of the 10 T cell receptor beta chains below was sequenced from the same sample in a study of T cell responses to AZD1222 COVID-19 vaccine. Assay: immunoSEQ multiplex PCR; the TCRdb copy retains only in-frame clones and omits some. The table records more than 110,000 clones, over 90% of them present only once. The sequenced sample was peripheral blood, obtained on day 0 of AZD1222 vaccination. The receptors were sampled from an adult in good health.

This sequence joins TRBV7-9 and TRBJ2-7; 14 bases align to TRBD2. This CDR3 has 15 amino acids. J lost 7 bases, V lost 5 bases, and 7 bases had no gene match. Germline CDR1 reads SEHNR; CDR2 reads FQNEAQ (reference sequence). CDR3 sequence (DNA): TGTGCCAGCAGCGGAGGGACTAGCGGGAGTGGAGAGCAGTACTTC. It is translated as CASSGGTSGSGEQYF.

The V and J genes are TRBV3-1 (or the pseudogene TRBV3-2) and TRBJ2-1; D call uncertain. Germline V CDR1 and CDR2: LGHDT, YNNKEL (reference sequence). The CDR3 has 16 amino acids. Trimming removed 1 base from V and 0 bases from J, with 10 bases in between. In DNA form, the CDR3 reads TGTGCCAGCAGCCAAGGGTTCTACTCCTCCTACAATGAGCAGTTCTTC. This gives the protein CASSQGFYSSYNEQFF.

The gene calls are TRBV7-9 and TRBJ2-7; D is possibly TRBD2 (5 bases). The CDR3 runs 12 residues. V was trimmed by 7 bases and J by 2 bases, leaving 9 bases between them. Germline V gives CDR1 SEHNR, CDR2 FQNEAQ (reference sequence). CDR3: CASKEGTYEQYF. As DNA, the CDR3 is TGTGCCAGCAAAGAGGGAACCTACGAGCAGTACTTC.

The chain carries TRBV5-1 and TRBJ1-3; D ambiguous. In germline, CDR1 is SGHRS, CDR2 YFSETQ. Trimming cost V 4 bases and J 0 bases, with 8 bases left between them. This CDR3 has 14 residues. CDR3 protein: CASSVGFSGNTIYF. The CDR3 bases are TGCGCCAGCAGCGTAGGGTTCTCTGGAAACACCATATATTTT.

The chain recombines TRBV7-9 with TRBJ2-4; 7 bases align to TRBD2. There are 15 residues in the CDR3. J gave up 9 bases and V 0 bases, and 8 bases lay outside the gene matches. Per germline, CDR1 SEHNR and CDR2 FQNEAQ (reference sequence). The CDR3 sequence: CASSLAGLGAGIQYF. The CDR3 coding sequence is TGTGCCAGCAGCTTAGCCGGACTAGGGGCCGGCATTCAGTACTTC.

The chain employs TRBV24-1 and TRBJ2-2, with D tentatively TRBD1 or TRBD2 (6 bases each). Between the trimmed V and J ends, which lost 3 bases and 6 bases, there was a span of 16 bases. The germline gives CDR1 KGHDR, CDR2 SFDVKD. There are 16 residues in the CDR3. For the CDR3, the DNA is TGTGCCACCAGTGATCCCGGGCAAGGGGGGCCCGGGGAGCTGTTTTTT. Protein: CATSDPGQGGPGELFF.

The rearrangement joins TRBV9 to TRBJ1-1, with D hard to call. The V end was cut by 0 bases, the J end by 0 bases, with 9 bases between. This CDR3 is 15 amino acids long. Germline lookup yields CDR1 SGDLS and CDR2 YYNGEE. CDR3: CASSVESRLNTEAFF. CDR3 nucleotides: TGTGCCAGCAGCGTAGAGTCACGCCTGAACACTGAAGCTTTCTTT.

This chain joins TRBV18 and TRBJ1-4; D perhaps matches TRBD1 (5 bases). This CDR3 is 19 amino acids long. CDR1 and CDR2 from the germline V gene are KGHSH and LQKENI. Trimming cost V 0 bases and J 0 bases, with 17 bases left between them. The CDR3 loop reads CASSPPGGTVRSTNEKLFF. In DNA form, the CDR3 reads TGTGCCAGCTCACCACCCGGGGGTACAGTACGATCAACTAATGAAAAACTGTTTTTT. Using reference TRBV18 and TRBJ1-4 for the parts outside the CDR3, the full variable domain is NAGVMQNPRHLVRRRGQEARLRCSPMKGHSHVYWYRQLPEEGLKFMVYLQKENIIDESGMPKERFSAEFPKEGPSILRIQQVVRGDSAAYFCASSPPGGTVRSTNEKLFFGSGTQLSVL.

CDR3 DNA: TGTGCCAGCAGTAGCGATCGGACCTACAATGAGCAGTTCTTC. This codes for CASSSDRTYNEQFF. The genes are TRBV2 and TRBJ2-1; D not certain. CDR1 and CDR2 (germline): SNHLY, FYNNEI. The CDR3 runs to 14 residues. V was clipped by 5 bases and J by 2 bases, with 10 bases between them. The whole variable domain, filled in from reference TRBV2 and TRBJ2-1, reads EPEVTQTPSHQVTQMGQEVILRCVPISNHLYFYWYRQILGQKVEFLVSFYNNEISEKSEIFDDQFSVERPDGSNFTLKIRSTKLEDSAMYFCASSSDRTYNEQFFGPGTRLTVL.

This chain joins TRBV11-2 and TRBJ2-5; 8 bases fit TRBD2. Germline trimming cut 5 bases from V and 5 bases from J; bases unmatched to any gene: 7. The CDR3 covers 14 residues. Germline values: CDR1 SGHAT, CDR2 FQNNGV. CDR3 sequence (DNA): TGTGCCAGCAGCCAACGAAGCGGGGGTGAGACCCAGTACTTC. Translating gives CASSQRSGGETQYF.